This T cell receptor (beta chain) was sequenced for a study of blood T cell repertoires in COVID-19. Study-level information: Acute and convalescent COVID-19 specimens originated in the United States, Italy and Spain. Sample material is recorded as cDNA or gDNA derived from T cells, B-cell-depleted T cells, or PBMCs.

V lost 2 bases, J lost 7 bases, and 5 bases stayed unmatched. The CDR3 contains 16 residues. CDR1 is WNHNN and CDR2 is SYGVQD in the germline V gene (reference sequence). Some clones are missing from TCRdb's copy, which holds only in-frame ones; the method was immunoSEQ multiplex PCR. The sample consists of more than 300,000 clones, 70% to 90% of them appearing once. Material for sequencing was PBMCs or T cells enriched from blood (not recorded which). This sequence was found in a man aged 40-49 years in a cohort exposed to, infected with or recovered from COVID-19 (not recorded which). The gene calls are TRBV10-1 and TRBJ2-1, with 13 bases identical to TRBD2. CDR3 region: CASSEELAGGRNEQFF. The CDR3 DNA reads TGCGCCAGCAGTGAGGAACTAGCGGGGGGGAGGAATGAGCAGTTCTTC.